This section outlines one T cell receptor (beta chain) sequence together with its context. Germline assignment: CDR1 MNHEY and CDR2 SVGAGI. There are 15 residues in the CDR3. Trimming cost V 4 bases and J 1 base; bases outside gene matches: 5. This entry comes from a study of blood T cell repertoires in COVID-19. At the level of the study: The study drew acute and convalescent COVID-19 samples from the United States, Italy and Spain.

Adults between about 18 and 89 years of age took part from more than 20 US areas. Cohort 3 donors were reported recovered after two negative PCRs, clearance, or symptom resolution. TCRdb keeps only in-frame clones here, not all; method: immunoSEQ multiplex PCR. In the table there are roughly 180,000 clones, 86% of which are singletons. Sequenced: PBMCs or T cells enriched from blood (not recorded which). The chain has TRBV6-5 and TRBJ2-5, with TRBD2 matching over 8 bases. This TCR derives from a young woman who had recovered from COVID-19. The CDR3 sequence is CASSLTTSGQETQYF. The CDR3, as DNA: TGTGCCAGCAGTTTAACTACTAGCGGCCAAGAGACCCAGTACTTC.